This is a list of T cell receptor beta chains from one sample in a study of T cell responses to AZD1222 COVID-19 vaccine. Generated by immunoSEQ multiplex PCR, the TCRdb table keeps only in-frame clones and is missing some. This table holds roughly 49,000 clones, 60% to 85% found once. Sequencing used peripheral blood, obtained on day 0 of AZD1222 vaccination. Receptor source: an adult in good health. CDR3s include the opening cysteine and the closing phenylalanine or tryptophan. Each record gives: D gene, J gene, clone size, V gene, CDR3 protein, CDR3 DNA. The D gene is left open where the match is weak. Clone size is stated in some rows and not others, as once, few, many or a class when expanded.

D gene: .
J gene: TRBJ1-3
clone size: .
V gene: TRBV7-2
CDR3 protein: CASSLGQSSGNTIYF
CDR3 DNA: TGTGCCAGCAGCTTAGGGCAGAGCTCTGGAAACACCATATATTTT

D gene: TRBD1
J gene: TRBJ1-2
clone size: .
V gene: TRBV7-9
CDR3 protein: CASSLATGQDGYTF
CDR3 DNA: TGTGCCAGCAGCTTAGCGACGGGACAGGACGGCTACACCTTC

D gene: TRBD1
J gene: TRBJ2-3
clone size: .
V gene: TRBV7-3
CDR3 protein: CASSLGTGTDTQYF
CDR3 DNA: TGTGCCAGCAGCCTCGGGACAGGCACAGATACGCAGTATTTT

D gene: .
J gene: TRBJ2-7
clone size: once
V gene: TRBV7-8
CDR3 protein: CASSLVADEQYF
CDR3 DNA: TGTGCCAGCAGCTTAGTGGCGGACGAGCAGTACTTC

D gene: .
J gene: TRBJ1-1
clone size: .
V gene: TRBV28
CDR3 protein: CASSTWRNTEAFF
CDR3 DNA: TGTGCCAGCAGTACATGGAGGAACACTGAAGCTTTCTTT

D gene: .
J gene: TRBJ1-2
clone size: .
V gene: TRBV5-6
CDR3 protein: CASSLAWGGYTF
CDR3 DNA: TGTGCCAGCAGTCTTGCCTGGGGTGGCTACACCTTC

D gene: .
J gene: TRBJ1-1
clone size: .
V gene: TRBV12-3/TRBV12-4
CDR3 protein: CASSPNSRTEAFF
CDR3 DNA: TGTGCCAGCAGTCCAAATTCAAGGACTGAAGCTTTCTTT

D gene: .
J gene: TRBJ1-6
clone size: .
V gene: TRBV5-1
CDR3 protein: CASSLDPNNSPLHF
CDR3 DNA: TGCGCCAGCAGCTTGGACCCCAATAATTCACCCCTCCACTTT

D gene: .
J gene: TRBJ1-2
clone size: .
V gene: TRBV15
CDR3 protein: CATSRQVLNYGYTF
CDR3 DNA: TGTGCCACCTCCCGACAGGTCCTTAACTATGGCTACACCTTC

D gene: .
J gene: TRBJ1-6
clone size: .
V gene: TRBV3-1/TRBV3-2
CDR3 protein: CASSQNPSNSPLHF
CDR3 DNA: TGTGCCAGCAGCCAAAACCCCTCCAATTCACCCCTCCACTTT

D gene: .
J gene: TRBJ1-1
clone size: once
V gene: TRBV5-4
CDR3 protein: CASSPAMNTEAFF
CDR3 DNA: TGTGCCAGCAGCCCAGCCATGAACACTGAAGCTTTCTTT

D gene: .
J gene: TRBJ1-4
clone size: .
V gene: TRBV5-4
CDR3 protein: CASSLAGTNEKLFF
CDR3 DNA: TGTGCCAGCAGCTTGGCCGGAACTAATGAAAAACTGTTTTTT

D gene: .
J gene: TRBJ2-2
clone size: .
V gene: TRBV28
CDR3 protein: CASSSHTGELFF
CDR3 DNA: TGTGCCAGCAGTTCCCACACCGGGGAGCTGTTTTTT

D gene: .
J gene: TRBJ2-7
clone size: once
V gene: TRBV6-6
CDR3 protein: CASTSPTKTYEQYF
CDR3 DNA: TGTGCCAGCACCTCCCCCACGAAGACCTACGAGCAGTACTTC

D gene: TRBD2
J gene: TRBJ2-7
clone size: .
V gene: TRBV6-5
CDR3 protein: CASRGLAGGPGEQYF
CDR3 DNA: TGTGCCAGCAGAGGACTAGCGGGAGGGCCAGGTGAGCAGTACTTC

D gene: TRBD1
J gene: TRBJ1-1
clone size: .
V gene: TRBV11-2
CDR3 protein: CASSLTGERTEAFF
CDR3 DNA: TGTGCCAGCAGCCTGACAGGGGAGCGAACTGAAGCTTTCTTT

D gene: .
J gene: TRBJ1-1
clone size: .
V gene: TRBV18
CDR3 protein: CASSPRMGEDTEAFF
CDR3 DNA: TGTGCCAGCTCACCACGAATGGGTGAGGACACTGAAGCTTTCTTT

D gene: .
J gene: TRBJ1-5
clone size: .
V gene: TRBV19
CDR3 protein: CASSGQASNQPQHF
CDR3 DNA: TGTGCCAGTAGTGGGCAGGCTAGCAATCAGCCCCAGCATTTT

D gene: TRBD2
J gene: TRBJ2-1
clone size: few
V gene: TRBV29-1
CDR3 protein: CSVDRGLAGVGEQFF
CDR3 DNA: TGCAGCGTTGATAGAGGGCTAGCGGGAGTAGGTGAGCAGTTCTTC

D gene: TRBD2
J gene: TRBJ2-3
clone size: .
V gene: TRBV15
CDR3 protein: CATSSGTSGPTDTQYF
CDR3 DNA: TGTGCCACCAGCAGTGGGACTAGCGGTCCTACAGATACGCAGTATTTT